This entry concerns a single T cell receptor beta chain. Its antigen is as yet unknown. This sample is drawn from a study of blood T cells in healthy people across ages. The wider study: Capture by template switching was about one barcoded beta molecule per two T cells. General study points: Diversity estimated from one million T cells was considered an underestimate.

Primed by a sample-barcoded 5' primer and a J-beta primer mix, a second PCR proceeded for 7 to 11 cycles. One entry per CDR3 protein results from TCRdb running MiXCR on the 5' RACE reads. The repertoire consists of about 1.4 million distinct CDR3 sequences, with roughly 64% occurring once and the leading ten covering 6.5% to 8.5%. V shed 1 base and J shed 3 bases, with 10 bases lying between them. This CDR3 comprises 16 residues. Germline V gives CDR1 KGHSH, CDR2 LQKENI. The sample was blood. The clonotype comes from a young man in good health. The chain uses TRBV18 and TRBJ2-6, with D uncertain. The CDR3 region is CASSPRTADGANVLTF. Written as DNA, the CDR3 is TGTGCCAGCTCACCACGGACCGCTGATGGGGCCAACGTCCTGACTTTC.